A selection of T cell receptor beta chains follows, all from one sample in a study of OX40 agonist ivuxolimab in advanced cancers. Data came from immunoSEQ multiplex PCR; TCRdb stores just in-frame clones and leaves some out. The sample has 25,000 or so clones; 84% are singletons. The specimen was CD4+ or CD8+ T cells sorted from blood, collected in a trial of the OX40 agonist ivuxolimab. These TCRs come from an adult with an advanced solid tumor such as melanoma, head and neck, liver or kidney cancer. CDR3s include the opening cysteine and the closing phenylalanine or tryptophan. Rows give clone size only sometimes, using once, few, many, or a class for an expanded clone.

length | J | size | V | CDR3
17 | TRBJ1-6 | - | TRBV5-1 | CASAQGGRGSYNSPLHF
15 | TRBJ2-7 | - | TRBV27 | CASSLAGVTSYEQYF
13 | TRBJ2-7 | - | TRBV2 | CACSGRGLYEQYF
19 | TRBJ2-7 | - | TRBV10-3 | CAISDGTNFAGQGVNEQYF
15 | TRBJ1-2 | - | TRBV6-5 | CASSYVEGAVDGYTF
15 | - | - | TRBV6-5 | CASSYLPGSPYEQYF
17 | TRBJ2-1 | once | TRBV4-1 | CASSQDQTTGVGYEQFF
15 | TRBJ1-2 | - | TRBV27 | CASSSRPGTIYGYTF
14 | TRBJ1-1 | once | TRBV5-6 | CASSLGTSYTEAFF
15 | TRBJ2-5 | - | TRBV12-1 | CASSVRDRGQETQYF
16 | TRBJ2-2 | - | TRBV13 | CASSLGDRGRTGELFF
17 | TRBJ2-2 | few | TRBV13 | CASSLGQAGLGTGELFF
14 | TRBJ1-1 | few | TRBV9 | CASSPPQGNTEAFF
16 | TRBJ2-7 | - | TRBV4-3 | CASSHTRDRGPDEQYF
13 | TRBJ2-2 | - | TRBV29-1 | CSVETQGTGELFF